This T cell receptor beta chain emerged from a study of T cells after yellow fever vaccination (dated 2019 in TCRdb). Some background on the complete study: The SMART-Seq v4 Ultra Low Input RNA kit was used to prepare libraries from fractions with low cell numbers. Bulk TCR alpha and beta repertoires were sequenced longitudinally to track T-cell clones before and after primary and booster YFV17D yellow fever vaccination. Two healthy male donors, one aged 18 to 30 and one aged 30 to 39 years, were included in the cohort. Blood was drawn at multiple timepoints before and after primary and secondary immunization, with bulk PBMC replicates and cell subsets isolated.

This sample's treatment or condition label indicates: live attenuated yellow fever vaccine strain. A standard Ficoll-Paque protocol was used to isolate PBMCs from peripheral blood. Dynabeads CD4 and CD8 positive selection kits were used to isolate CD4 and CD8 T-cell fractions. TriZol was used to extract RNA from bulk PBMCs, CD4 and CD8 fractions, and dextramer-positive and dextramer-negative fractions. Broad study findings and their caveats: The secondary T-cell response was found to be weaker but faster than the primary response, with a peak reached on day 5 rather than on day 15. Because only a couple of donors were included in the study, the extent to which the findings can be generalized is limited. Most clones expanded after primary vaccination were re-detected after the booster (around 96% of CD4 and approximately 88% of CD8), suggesting broad memory maintenance. A small share of clonotypes was detected in both CD4 and CD8 compartments, with the overlap likely arising from convergent recombination. Computational filtering was needed because FACS-sorted repertoires could contain abundant contaminating clonotypes from the bulk population.

In regard to this clonotype: No antigen is known for it. No per-base quality is available; no much larger clone lies one base away.

CDR1 and CDR2, looked up from the germline V gene, are SGHRS and YFSETQ. Counted from cysteine to phenylalanine, this CDR3 has 14 amino acids. The kept DNA is CDR3 alone, 42 bases in frame from the first base. Trimming costs V 4 bases and J 4 bases, and their ends lie 14 bases apart. TCR cDNA was made using 5'RACE template switching, a step that added a universal primer site and unique molecular identifiers. Priming of cDNA synthesis was performed from both the TCR alpha and TCR beta constant segments. Library amplification used two PCR steps, and the second PCR step added sample barcodes and sequencing adapters. Sequencing of libraries was performed on Illumina HiSeq 2500 (2x100 bp) or NovaSeq (2x150 bp). The study's processing was this. Reads were demultiplexed and collapsed into UMI consensus sequences with MIGEC, and V(D)J alignment was performed with MiXCR. Using edgeR on replicate PBMC samples, clonotypes were called vaccine-responding if FDR was below 0.01 and the log2 fold change was above 5 up to day 15. Bulk clonotypes were assigned CD4 or CD8 identity according to which sequenced CD4 or CD8 repertoire held them at higher abundance. TCRdb reanalyzed the raw reads on its own, using fastp at Q25 for trimming and MiXCR for clone calling, and kept in-frame beta chains. Duplicate CDR3 protein sequences are folded into a single record with the most common DNA and genes. The V and J calls reflect TCRdb's pipeline rather than the authors' work. This sample comprises about 240,000 distinct CDR3 sequences, less than 8.5% of them detected only once. The biggest ten clones account for approximately 0.85% of the sample.

The source of this sequence is a man aged 30 to 45 who received the YFV17D yellow fever vaccine. The specimen was CD4+ T cells sorted from PBMCs, collected 15 days after the yellow fever booster vaccination. The chain was built from TRBV5-1 and TRBJ1-1; the best D guess is TRBD1, with 5 bases matching. The CDR3: CASSSTFGATEAFF. The DNA sequence reads TGCGCCAGCAGCAGTACGTTCGGGGCCACTGAAGCTTTCTTT.